This T cell receptor (beta chain) is drawn from a study of T-cell memory formation after mild COVID-19. Findings and limits, study-wide: Pre-infection memory harbored some responding clones, suggesting cross-reactive memory joined.

It was 5'RACE with constant-segment primers that produced the TCR alpha and TCR beta cDNA libraries, which carried sample barcodes and UMIs. TCRdb re-derived calls from the 5' RACE reads in MiXCR, one entry per CDR3 protein. There are under 450,000 distinct CDR3 sequences in the sample; less than 25% occur only once, and around a fifth lies in the top ten. This CDR3 comprises 14 residues. Germline CDR1 reads MNHEY; CDR2 reads SMNVEV (reference sequence). Trimming took 2 bases from V and 3 from J, leaving 10 bases between them. About this clonotype: Its specificity is unknown.

V and J are TRBV27 and TRBJ2-5, with unresolved D. The sample comprised PBMCs or a T cell subset sorted from them (not recorded which). The sequence was collected from a man between 18 and 35 years old who had mild COVID-19 (a few samples of this study predate the infection). Cell type and time point are not known. The CDR3 DNA sequence: TGTGCCAGCAGTTTAGGCGGCAGAAAAGAGACCCAGTACTTC. Its protein is CASSLGGRKETQYF.